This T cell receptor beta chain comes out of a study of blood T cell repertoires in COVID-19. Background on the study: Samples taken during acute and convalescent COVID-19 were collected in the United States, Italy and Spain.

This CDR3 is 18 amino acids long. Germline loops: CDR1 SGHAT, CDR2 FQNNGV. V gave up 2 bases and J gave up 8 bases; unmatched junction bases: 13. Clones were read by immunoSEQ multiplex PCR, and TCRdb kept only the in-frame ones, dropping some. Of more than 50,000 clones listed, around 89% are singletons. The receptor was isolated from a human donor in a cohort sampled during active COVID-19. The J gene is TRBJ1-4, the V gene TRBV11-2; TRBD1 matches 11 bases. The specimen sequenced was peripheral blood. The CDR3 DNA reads TGTGCCAGCAGCTTAAGTAAAGGACAGGGGGCCACTTCCGAAAAACTGTTTTTT. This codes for CASSLSKGQGATSEKLFF. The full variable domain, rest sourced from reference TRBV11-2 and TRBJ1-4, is EAGVAQSPRYKIIEKRQSVAFWCNPISGHATLYWYQQILGQGPKLLIQFQNNGVVDDSQLPKDRFSAERLKGVDSTLKIQPAKLEDSAVYLCASSLSKGQGATSEKLFFGSGTQLSVL.